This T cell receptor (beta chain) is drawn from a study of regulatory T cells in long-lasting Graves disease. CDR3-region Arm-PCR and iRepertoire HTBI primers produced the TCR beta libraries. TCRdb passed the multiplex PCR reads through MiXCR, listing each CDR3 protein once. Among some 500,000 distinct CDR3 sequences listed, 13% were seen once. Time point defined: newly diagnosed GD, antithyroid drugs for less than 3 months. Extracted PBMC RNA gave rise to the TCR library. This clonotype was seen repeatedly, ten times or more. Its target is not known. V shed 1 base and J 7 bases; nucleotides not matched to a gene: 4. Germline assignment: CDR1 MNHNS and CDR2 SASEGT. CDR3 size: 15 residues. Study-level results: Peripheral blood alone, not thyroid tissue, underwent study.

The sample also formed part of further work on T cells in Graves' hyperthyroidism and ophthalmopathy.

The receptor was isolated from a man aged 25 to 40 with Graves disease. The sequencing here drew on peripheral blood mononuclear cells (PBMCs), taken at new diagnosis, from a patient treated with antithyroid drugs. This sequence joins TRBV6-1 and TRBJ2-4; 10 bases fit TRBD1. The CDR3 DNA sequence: TGTGCCAGCAGTGAAGTAGGGACAGGGGCGAACATTCAGTACTTC. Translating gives CASSEVGTGANIQYF.